This TCR beta chain stems from a study of Ad26.COV2.S vaccination and SARS-CoV-2 variants. This CDR3 contains 14 residues. V lost 8 bases and J lost 6; bases outside the gene matches: 10. Broader study findings: Following vaccination, spike-specific CD8+ and CD4+ T cell responses reportedly exhibited substantial breadth. Individuals receiving vaccine had higher spike-specific TCR breadth than placebo recipients did.

Of note for this clone: Its antigen is undetermined.

Clones were read by immunoSEQ multiplex PCR, and TCRdb kept only the in-frame ones, dropping some. The table has hundreds of thousands of clones, 80% to 95% seen once. The sample's treatment: about 20 received Ad26.COV2.S at low or high dose, single or two shots; about 5 received placebo; per-sample allocation not given. It was on day 63 after the first vaccine or placebo injection that samples were taken. Material: peripheral blood, obtained in a trial of Ad26.COV2.S vaccine versus placebo. The receptor was isolated from a person aged 18-60 years who received the Ad26.COV2.S COVID-19 vaccine or a placebo. J is TRBJ1-1 and V is TRBV23-1, with 9 bases lining up with TRBD1. TRBV23-1 is assigned to the ORF class and has an uncertain function. CDR3 in amino acids: CASPASTGGSEAFF. CDR3 DNA sequence: TGCGCCAGCCCGGCTTCGACAGGGGGGTCTGAAGCTTTCTTT.